Below, 17 T cell receptor beta chains from the same sample are listed, as sequenced in a study of beta chain features in type 1 diabetes. Study results and caveats: For Type 1 diabetes patients, all four CD4+ subsets carried TCRB CDR3s that were moderately but significantly shorter.

No antigen has been assigned to these receptors. TCRB transcripts that were expressed got sequenced, as all of the isolated RNA had been reverse transcribed. TCRdb's table, derived via immunoSEQ multiplex PCR, lists solely in-frame clones and lacks some. The repertoire consists of 500,000 to 650,000 clones, with 12% occurring once and the leading ten covering about 0.11%. What was sequenced was naive CD4+ T cells from blood. Receptor source: a man younger than 45 with type 1 diabetes.

The chain has TRBV7-9 and TRBJ2-1; weak D call: TRBD2 (6 bases). Germline V gives CDR1 SEHNR, CDR2 FQNEAQ (reference sequence). CDR3 length equals 17 residues. Trimming pared 3 bases from V and 0 bases from J, leaving 15 bases between. CDR3 coding DNA: TGTGCCAGCAGCTTTCCATCCGACGGGAGCTCCTACAATGAGCAGTTCTTC. This gives the protein CASSFPSDGSSYNEQFF.

This clone was recorded a few times. The chain employs TRBV27 and TRBJ2-7; D perhaps matches TRBD2 (6 bases). Germline lookup yields CDR1 MNHEY and CDR2 SMNVEV (reference sequence). This CDR3 spans 14 amino acids. V was pared by 5 bases and J by 4 bases, with 15 bases between. CDR3 protein: CASSVRGGEYEQYF. The CDR3 nucleotides read TGTGCCAGCAGTGTGCGCGGAGGGGAGTACGAGCAGTACTTC.

In the case of this clone: This specimen includes other DNA sequences encoding the same CDR3. The V call is TRBV2, the J call TRBJ2-7; D is ambiguous. The V gene's germline CDR1 is SNHLY and CDR2 FYNNEI. V gave up 4 bases and J gave up 3 bases, with 4 bases separating them. This CDR3 contains 11 residues. The CDR3 nucleotides read TGTGCCAGCAGTGTCGGCTACGAGCAGTACTTC. Residues: CASSVGYEQYF. Drawing the rest from reference TRBV2 and TRBJ2-7, the complete variable domain is EPEVTQTPSHQVTQMGQEVILRCVPISNHLYFYWYRQILGQKVEFLVSFYNNEISEKSEIFDDQFSVERPDGSNFTLKIRSTKLEDSAMYFCASSVGYEQYFGPGTRLTVT.

The rearrangement links TRBV11-2 to TRBJ2-3; D gene unclear. Trimming took off 1 base at V and 0 bases at J, with 11 bases between the two ends. The germline gives CDR1 SGHAT, CDR2 FQNNGV. The CDR3 extends over 16 amino acids. The CDR3 DNA follows: TGTGCCAGCAGCTTAGGGGGAACATGGAGCACAGATACGCAGTATTTT. Translating it yields CASSLGGTWSTDTQYF.

The CDR3 DNA sequence: TGTGCCAGCGGGACCTTGGGGGAAAACATTCAGTACTTC. This gives the protein CASGTLGENIQYF. This rearrangement joins TRBV7-2 to TRBJ2-4, with D perhaps assigned TRBD1 or TRBD2 (5 bases each). This CDR3 region has 13 residues. With 8 bases removed from V and 5 bases from J, the gap between germline ends came to 13 bases. CDR1 is SGHTA, CDR2 FQGNSA, per germline.

The chain employs TRBV5-1 and TRBJ1-1; no clear D. The V gene's germline CDR1 is SGHRS and CDR2 YFSETQ. Trimming left V 3 bases short and J 4 bases short, with 13 bases between. The CDR3 has 14 residues. The CDR3 sequence is CASSSAVEATEAFF. DNA for the CDR3: TGCGCCAGCAGCTCCGCCGTGGAGGCCACTGAAGCTTTCTTT.

CDR3 nucleotide sequence: TGTGCCAGCAGCTTTCTCCCGGGACAGGAGATCTACGAGCAGTACTTC. Translation: CASSFLPGQEIYEQYF. The chain carries TRBV7-2 and TRBJ2-7, with 8 bases identical to TRBD1. The CDR3 contains 16 residues. CDR1 and CDR2 from the germline V gene are SGHTA and FQGNSA. The V segment lost 3 bases and the J segment 3 bases; nucleotides outside the gene matches: 10.

The sample holds a few counts of this clone. The J gene is TRBJ2-6, the V gene TRBV7-6, with D maybe TRBD1 (5 bases). V was shortened by 1 base and J by 0 bases, with 10 bases between the two germline ends. The CDR3 is 17 amino acids. The V gene's germline CDR1 is SGHVS and CDR2 FNYEAQ. CDR3 loop: CASSLEQANSGANVLTF. For the CDR3, the DNA is TGTGCCAGCAGCTTAGAACAGGCCAACTCTGGGGCCAACGTCCTGACTTTC.

This clone was found a few times. The rearrangement uses TRBV2 and TRBJ2-5; possibly TRBD1 for D (6 bases). The CDR3 is 15 residues long. In germline, CDR1 is SNHLY, CDR2 FYNNEI. With 0 bases removed from V and 1 base from J, the gap between germline ends came to 9 bases. The CDR3 spells CASSEAGDTQETQYF. CDR3 nucleotide sequence: TGTGCCAGCAGTGAAGCGGGGGACACCCAAGAGACCCAGTACTTC.

This clone has more than one count but fewer than ten. The genes are TRBV7-9 and TRBJ2-4; 11 bases match TRBD2. This CDR3 comprises 19 residues. V lost 3 bases and J lost 3; bases outside the gene matches: 13. Germline V gene lookup returns CDR1 SEHNR and CDR2 FQNEAQ (reference sequence). The CDR3 protein is CASSFSTSGAGMGKNIQYF. The CDR3 coding sequence is TGTGCCAGCAGCTTCTCGACTAGCGGGGCTGGGATGGGCAAAAACATTCAGTACTTC.

This chain links TRBV11-2 with TRBJ2-1; 10 nucleotides match TRBD2. Trimming took 5 bases from V and 8 from J; bases not matched to a gene: 9. CDR3 size: 15 residues. Per the germline V gene, CDR1 is SGHAT and CDR2 is FQNNGV. The CDR3 bases are TGTGCCAGCAGCCCCGGACTAGCGGAGAAAGATGAGCAGTTCTTC. Its protein product is CASSPGLAEKDEQFF.

This rearrangement joins TRBV10-2 to TRBJ1-3; tentatively, D is TRBD1 (5 bases). Germline loops: CDR1 WSHSY, CDR2 SAAADI. V lost 2 bases to trimming and J lost 4 bases, with 9 bases between them. The length of the CDR3 is 14 residues. CDR3 in amino acids: CASSEQGNGNTIYF. CDR3 sequence (DNA): TGCGCCAGCAGTGAGCAGGGTAACGGAAACACCATATATTTT.

A few counts support this clone. The rearrangement links TRBV29-1 to TRBJ1-2; 9 bases fit TRBD1. The CDR3 runs to 13 residues. CDR1 and CDR2 from the germline V gene are SQVTM and ANQGSEA. With 6 bases clipped from V and 5 bases from J, the junction kept 7 bases outside the gene matches. CDR3 nucleotides: TGCAGCGTATATCAGACAGGGGGGTATGGCTACACCTTC. Translating it yields CSVYQTGGYGYTF.

The chain joins TRBV10-3 to TRBJ2-7; TRBD1 is a possible D gene (6 bases). Per germline, CDR1 ENHRY and CDR2 SYGVKD. The CDR3 covers 14 residues. The V and J ends lost 10 bases and 7 bases respectively, with 23 bases between them. CDR3 coding DNA: TGTGCCAGCAAGATCCGGGACACATCTAGGGAGCAGTACTTC. Its protein is CASKIRDTSREQYF.

The rearrangement joins TRBV6-5 to TRBJ2-1, with 7 bases that match TRBD1. Germline V lookup: CDR1 MNHEY, CDR2 SVGAGI. J was trimmed by 3 bases and V by 4 bases; bases with no gene match: 6. The CDR3 is 15 residues long. In DNA, the CDR3 is TGTGCCAGCAGTTCCGTGGCAGGGGGCTACAATGAGCAGTTCTTC. It yields the protein CASSSVAGGYNEQFF.

This clone was observed a few times. The chain has TRBV9 and TRBJ2-1; 12 bases are shared with TRBD1. J lost 1 base, V lost 3 bases, and 14 bases had no gene match. This CDR3 is built from 20 residues. Germline CDR1 reads SGDLS; CDR2 reads YYNGEE. In DNA form, the CDR3 reads TGTGCCAGCAGCGCCCGCCGGGACAGGGGGCTTCAGATGTCCTACAATGAGCAGTTCTTC. This encodes CASSARRDRGLQMSYNEQFF.

As for this clone: This sample includes further DNA sequences coding for the same CDR3. The chain links TRBV18 to TRBJ1-1; 10 bases align to TRBD1. Germline CDR1 is KGHSH and CDR2 is LQKENI. V trimming: 0 bases; J trimming: 5 bases; junction bases outside the gene matches: 0. The CDR3 is 14 residues long. Here the CDR3 reads CASSPPGQGTEAFF. CDR3 nucleotides: TGTGCCAGCTCACCACCGGGACAGGGGACTGAAGCTTTCTTT.